The 29 T cell receptor beta chains in this list originate from one sample, sequenced in a study of CD8 T cells in ankylosing spondylitis. From the 5' RACE reads, TCRdb called clonotypes with MiXCR, one entry per CDR3 protein. Of tens of thousands of distinct CDR3 sequences detected, about 5.2% appear once; the ten largest clones hold 2.2%. The sequencing input was blood, either unsorted or a sorted T cell fraction (not recorded which). The source is a male donor with ankylosing spondylitis or in good health (not recorded which).

This sequence joins TRBV19 and TRBJ2-1, with a tentative D call TRBD2 (5 bases). This CDR3 contains 13 residues. Germline CDR1 and CDR2: LNHDA and SQIVND (reference sequence). The germline V and J ends were trimmed by 0 bases and 10 bases, with 10 bases remaining between them. In DNA, the CDR3 is TGTGCCAGTAGTATAGACCAGAGGGAAGAGCAGTTCTTC. Translation gives CASSIDQREEQFF.

This clonotype was observed a handful of times. The chain uses TRBV6-2 or TRBV6-3 and TRBJ1-5, with D possibly matching TRBD1 (6 bases). The CDR3 totals 18 residues. V shed 2 bases and J shed 0 bases, with 17 bases lying between them. The germline gives CDR1 MNHEY, CDR2 SVGEGT. The CDR3 nucleotides read TGTGCCAGCAGTTACGGCGGGACAAGCCCTTATAGCAATCAGCCCCAGCATTTT. This gives the protein CASSYGGTSPYSNQPQHF.

The chain links TRBV27 to TRBJ1-4; 8 bases line up with TRBD1. The junction had 5 bases not matched to a gene; V was cut back by 6 bases and J by 2 bases. The germline CDR1 and CDR2 sequences are MNHEY and SMNVEV (reference sequence). The CDR3 contains 15 residues. In DNA, the CDR3 is TGTGCCAGCAGACTCCAGGGGGCCACTAATGAAAAACTGTTTTTT. Protein product: CASRLQGATNEKLFF.

Ten or more counts support this clonotype. This chain joins TRBV7-2 and TRBJ2-5; 10 bases are a match to TRBD2. Looked up from germline, CDR1 is SGHTA and CDR2 is FQGNSA. The CDR3 consists of 15 residues. V lost 2 bases and J lost 4; bases outside the gene matches: 4. In nucleotides, the CDR3 is TGTGCCAGCAGCTTACGACTAGCGGGCGCAGAGACCCAGTACTTC. Translating gives CASSLRLAGAETQYF.

This clonotype was counted many times. The chain links TRBV12-3 or TRBV12-4 to TRBJ2-3, with 8 nucleotides matching TRBD2. The CDR3 totals 15 residues. V dropped 7 bases and J dropped 6; count of bases not matched to a gene: 12. Here the CDR3 DNA reads TGTGCCAGCACCCTTAGCGGGGTTCGAACGGATACGCAGTATTTT. It yields the protein CASTLSGVRTDTQYF.

This clonotype showed up many times. V and J are TRBV4-1 and TRBJ2-1; no clear D. Germline V CDR1 and CDR2: MGHRA, YSYEKL. Trimming took 0 bases from V and 0 from J, leaving 9 bases between them. The CDR3 is made up of 16 amino acids. The CDR3 DNA sequence: TGCGCCAGCAGCCAAGAAAGGGTTGTCTCCTACAATGAGCAGTTCTTC. Translating it yields CASSQERVVSYNEQFF.

Many counts were recorded for this clonotype. The gene calls are TRBV29-1 and TRBJ2-6; a weak D match, TRBD1 (6 bases). The CDR3 is made up of 15 amino acids. The germline V gene has CDR1 SQVTM and CDR2 ANQGSEA. Trimming took 4 bases from V and 4 from J, leaving 14 bases between them. CDR3 in DNA: TGCAGCGTTGTCCAGGGGTTAACCGGGGCCAACGTCCTGACTTTC. It translates to CSVVQGLTGANVLTF.

The genes are TRBV6-7 and TRBJ1-2; 9 bases line up with TRBD1. TRBV6-7 is an ORF for which the function is uncertain. This CDR3 has 18 residues. J lost 3 bases, V lost 11 bases, and 22 bases had no gene match. CDR3 residues: CALYPRGTGGAGHYGYTF. DNA of the CDR3: TGTGCCCTCTACCCCCGGGGTACAGGGGGCGCCGGTCACTATGGCTACACCTTC.

This clonotype was picked up many times. This rearrangement joins TRBV6-2 or TRBV6-3 to TRBJ1-1; D is perhaps TRBD1 (5 bases). The CDR3 totals 16 residues. Germline V gene lookup returns CDR1 MNHEY and CDR2 SVGEGT. V lost 5 bases and J 5 bases, leaving 21 bases between the germline ends. The CDR3 reads CASSHPRGGLGTEAFF. CDR3 nucleotides: TGTGCCAGCAGTCACCCACGCGGGGGTTTGGGGACTGAAGCTTTCTTT.

This clonotype has at least ten counts. The chain uses TRBV12-3 or TRBV12-4 and TRBJ1-2, with D perhaps matching TRBD1 (5 bases). Trimming pared 7 bases from V and 4 bases from J, leaving 28 bases between. The CDR3 covers 18 residues. The CDR3 here is CASTPGRGDPQPSYGYTF. The CDR3 bases are TGTGCCAGCACCCCCGGACGGGGGGACCCCCAACCCAGCTATGGCTACACCTTC.

This clonotype was detected many times. V is TRBV5-1 and J is TRBJ1-2; D gene uncertain. Germline-derived CDR1 and CDR2 are SGHRS and YFSETQ. V shed 0 bases and J shed 4 bases, with 4 bases lying between them. This CDR3 is 12 amino acids long. The CDR3: CASSLESYGYTF. CDR3 DNA: TGCGCCAGCAGCTTGGAGAGCTATGGCTACACCTTC.

In this sample, this clonotype turned up many times. V gene TRBV4-1 combines with J gene TRBJ1-5, with 7 bases that match TRBD1. This CDR3 contains 16 residues. The germline V gene has CDR1 MGHRA and CDR2 YSYEKL. V shed 0 bases and J 7 bases; nucleotides not matched to a gene: 9. The CDR3 nucleotides are TGCGCCAGCAGCCAAGAAGGAGGGGGCGCTTGGCAGCCCCAGCATTTT. This codes for CASSQEGGGAWQPQHF.

This clonotype was seen repeatedly, ten times or more. This rearrangement joins TRBV20-1 to TRBJ1-6; tentative D call: TRBD1 (6 bases). Germline V gene lookup returns CDR1 DFQATT and CDR2 SNEGSKA (reference sequence). V lost 2 bases and J lost 6, with 17 bases in between. CDR3 length: 16 residues. The CDR3, as DNA: TGCAGTGCTAGAACGGTTGTCGGCAGGGGTAATTCACCCCTCCACTTT. It codes for CSARTVVGRGNSPLHF.

In its sample, this clonotype was seen many times. The chain joins TRBV28 to TRBJ2-7, with D perhaps matching TRBD2 (5 bases). V was cut by 9 bases and J by 2 bases, with 17 bases left in between. This CDR3 is built from 14 residues. Germline V lookup: CDR1 MDHEN, CDR2 SYDVKM. For the CDR3, the DNA is TGTGCCAGTTCGTCCCGGACTTTTACCTACGAGCAGTACTTC. This gives the protein CASSSRTFTYEQYF. The full variable domain, its missing parts supplied by reference TRBV28 and TRBJ2-7, is DVKVTQSSRYLVKRTGEKVFLECVQDMDHENMFWYRQDPGLGLRLIYFSYDVKMKEKGDIPEGYSVSREKKERFSLILESASTNQTSMYLCASSSRTFTYEQYFGPGTRLTVT.

This clonotype was observed many times. V usage is TRBV13 and J usage is TRBJ2-1, with 10 bases matching TRBD2. The CDR3 has 15 amino acids. Germline V gene sequence: CDR1 PRHDT, CDR2 FYEKMQ (reference sequence). V lost 5 bases, J lost 5 bases, and 6 bases stayed unmatched. CDR3 bases: TGTGCCAGCAGCCCTCTAGCGGGGGCCGACAATGAGCAGTTCTTC. Residues: CASSPLAGADNEQFF.

This clonotype showed up many times. The chain uses TRBV20-1 and TRBJ2-5, with D unclear. V was clipped by 4 bases and J by 5 bases, with 23 bases between them. The CDR3 sequence is 16 residues long. Germline CDR1 DFQATT, CDR2 SNEGSKA (reference sequence). This CDR3 is CSATVLNQILLETQYF. Written as DNA, the CDR3 is TGCAGTGCTACGGTCTTGAACCAAATTCTCCTTGAGACCCAGTACTTC.

This chain joins TRBV12-3 or TRBV12-4 and TRBJ1-1, with 9 bases aligning to TRBD1. The V segment lost 5 bases and the J segment 5 bases; nucleotides outside the gene matches: 9. This CDR3 contains 15 residues. CDR3 in amino acids: CASSKTTGGSTEAFF. CDR3 DNA sequence: TGTGCCAGCAGTAAAACCACAGGGGGCTCTACTGAAGCTTTCTTT.

This clonotype was observed at least ten times. This chain connects TRBV27 to TRBJ1-4; D may be TRBD1 (5 bases). Germline V gene sequence: CDR1 MNHEY, CDR2 SMNVEV (reference sequence). This CDR3 has 13 residues. V was clipped by 8 bases and J by 4 bases, with 11 bases between them. As DNA, the CDR3 is TGTGCCAGCTCGGGACTAAATAATGAAAAACTGTTTTTT. Protein: CASSGLNNEKLFF. The whole variable domain, filled in from reference TRBV27 and TRBJ1-4, reads EAQVTQNPRYLITVTGKKLTVTCSQNMNHEYMSWYRQDPGLGLRQIYYSMNVEVTDKGDVPEGYKVSRKEKRNFPLILESPSPNQTSLYFCASSGLNNEKLFFGSGTQLSVL.

The sample holds many counts of this clonotype. The rearrangement uses TRBV11-1 and TRBJ2-5, with 9 bases fitting TRBD1. The germline V gene has CDR1 SGHAT and CDR2 FQDESV (reference sequence). Losses at the gene ends were 6 bases for V and 3 bases for J; bases not matched to a gene: 5. The CDR3 is 14 residues long. The CDR3 sequence: CASSHWDREETQYF. The DNA of the CDR3 is TGTGCCAGCAGTCACTGGGACAGGGAAGAGACCCAGTACTTC.

This clonotype was seen ten or more times. V gene TRBV28 combines with J gene TRBJ1-5, with 7 bases fitting TRBD1. The junction had 11 bases not matched to a gene; V was cut back by 4 bases and J by 5 bases. The CDR3 has 16 amino acids. From germline, CDR1 is MDHEN and CDR2 SYDVKM. The CDR3 region is CASSSTLRQGHQPQHF. The CDR3 DNA reads as TGTGCCAGCAGTTCCACCCTGAGACAGGGTCATCAGCCCCAGCATTTT.

This clonotype showed up many times. The rearrangement links TRBV3-1 to TRBJ2-1; 7 bases match TRBD2. V was clipped by 0 bases and J by 8 bases; unmatched bases: 4. The CDR3 spans 14 residues. Germline CDR1 LGHDT, CDR2 YNNKEL (reference sequence). CDR3 DNA sequence: TGTGCCAGCAGCCAAGATAGGAGCGGGGATGAGCAGTTCTTC. Its translation is CASSQDRSGDEQFF.

This clonotype was counted ten times or more. The chain employs TRBV7-8 and TRBJ2-2; 12 positions agree with TRBD2. This CDR3 is built from 18 residues. V shed 2 bases, J shed 2 bases, and the junction held 6 bases outside the gene matches. Germline CDR1 and CDR2: SGHVS and FQNEAQ. In DNA, the CDR3 is TGTGCCAGCAGCTTATCCCGACTAGCGGGGGCTAACACCGGGGAGCTGTTTTTT. Translating it yields CASSLSRLAGANTGELFF.

The table lists this clonotype with many counts. V and J are TRBV2 and TRBJ2-3; TRBD2 matches 9 bases. V gave up 10 bases and J gave up 6 bases; unmatched junction bases: 11. This CDR3 region has 14 residues. Looked up from germline, CDR1 is SNHLY and CDR2 is FYNNEI. CDR3 nucleotide sequence: TGTGCCATCCCTGGGCGGGGGGGCCGGGATACGCAGTATTTT. This encodes CAIPGRGGRDTQYF.

This clonotype was counted at least ten times. V and J are TRBV7-2 and TRBJ2-5, with 8 positions matching TRBD2. With 2 bases clipped from V and 1 base from J, the junction kept 6 bases outside the gene matches. CDR3 size: 16 residues. The V gene's germline CDR1 is SGHTA and CDR2 FQGNSA. The CDR3 here is CASSLLGGGIQETQYF. The CDR3 DNA is TGTGCCAGCAGCTTACTTGGCGGGGGGATCCAAGAGACCCAGTACTTC. Full variable domain (remainder filled in from reference TRBV7-2 and TRBJ2-5): GAGVSQSPSNKVTEKGKDVELRCDPISGHTALYWYRQSLGQGLEFLIYFQGNSAPDKSGLPSDRFSAERTGGSVSTLTIQRTQQEDSAVYLCASSLLGGGIQETQYFGPGTRLLVL.

This clonotype was recorded many times. This CDR3 is CASSFGRSGEKLFF. The CDR3 coding sequence is TGTGCCAGCAGCTTTGGCAGGTCGGGTGAAAAACTGTTTTTT. J is TRBJ1-4 and V is TRBV7-9; D call uncertain. The V end was cut by 3 bases, the J end by 7 bases, with 12 bases between. The CDR3 contains 14 residues. Germline V lookup: CDR1 SEHNR, CDR2 FQNEAQ (reference sequence).

This clonotype was seen repeatedly, ten times or more. The rearrangement joins TRBV6-1 to TRBJ2-7; 8 bases are shared with TRBD1. The junction had 6 bases not matched to a gene; V was cut back by 5 bases and J by 0 bases. Germline V gives CDR1 MNHNS, CDR2 SASEGT. The CDR3 is made up of 15 amino acids. CDR3 sequence (DNA): TGTGCCAGCAGTCCTAACAGGGGGTTCTCCTACGAGCAGTACTTC. Protein sequence: CASSPNRGFSYEQYF.

The sample holds many counts of this clonotype. The chain recombines TRBV18 with TRBJ2-7, with 7 bases fitting TRBD1. The CDR3 length is 15 residues. With V trimmed by 5 bases and J by 5 bases, 12 bases remained unmatched. The germline V gene encodes CDR1 KGHSH and CDR2 LQKENI. CDR3 bases: TGTGCCAGCTCAGGTGGGACAGCCTTTCGGGACGAGCAGTACTTC. Translated, it gives CASSGGTAFRDEQYF.

Ten or more counts support this clonotype. The chain links TRBV20-1 to TRBJ2-5, with D unresolved. CDR1 is DFQATT, CDR2 SNEGSKA, per germline (reference sequence). V was clipped by 0 bases and J by 5 bases, with 10 bases between them. The CDR3 contains 13 residues. This CDR3 is CSARDASIETQYF. DNA of the CDR3: TGCAGTGCTAGAGATGCCAGTATTGAGACCCAGTACTTC.

This clonotype was picked up many times. The chain is built from TRBV12-3 or TRBV12-4 and TRBJ2-3; 9 bases are a match to TRBD2. The CDR3 covers 17 residues. V shed 6 bases and J 3 bases; nucleotides not matched to a gene: 13. The CDR3 DNA reads TGTGCCAGCAGCCACCGAGGTAGCGGGGGCTGGACAGATACGCAGTATTTT. This gives the protein CASSHRGSGGWTDTQYF.